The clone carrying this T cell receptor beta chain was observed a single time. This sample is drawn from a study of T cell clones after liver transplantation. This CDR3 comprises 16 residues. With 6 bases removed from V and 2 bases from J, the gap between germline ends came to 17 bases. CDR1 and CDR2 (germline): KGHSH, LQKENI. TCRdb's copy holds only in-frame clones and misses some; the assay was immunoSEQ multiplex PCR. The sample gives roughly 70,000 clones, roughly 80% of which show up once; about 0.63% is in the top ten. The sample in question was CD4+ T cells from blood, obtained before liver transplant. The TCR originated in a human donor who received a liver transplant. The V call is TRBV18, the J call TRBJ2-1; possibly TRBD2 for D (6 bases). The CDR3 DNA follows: TGTGCCAGCTCCCACCGGGGCGGGGTCGCCTACAATGAGCAGTTCTTC. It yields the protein CASSHRGGVAYNEQFF.